This T cell receptor beta chain was observed in a study of a mutant IDH1 vaccine in newly diagnosed glioma. The wider study: Among treated patients, 62.5% were male and approximately 40% female, and mean age was 40.4 years. Previous treatment comprised radiotherapy, temozolomide, or both, mostly both.

TCRdb's table, derived via immunoSEQ multiplex PCR, lists solely in-frame clones and lacks some. There are over 80,000 clones in the sample; around 90% occur only once, and less than 0.65% lies in the top ten. Documented time point: baseline, week 1 (first vaccination visit). Treatment in this sample: pre-vaccination baseline after standard-of-care therapy. Each of the donors came in with new WHO grade 3 or 4 astrocytomas that were IDH1-mutant and ATRX-lost. This receptor was taken from a woman aged 50 to 65 with glioma. Sample: PBMCs, taken from a glioma patient treated with radiotherapy, temozolomide or both.

CDR3 sequence: CASSFRSADEQFF. CDR3 nucleotide sequence: TGCGCCAGCAGCTTCCGATCGGCCGACGAGCAGTTCTTC. The V and J genes are TRBV5-1 and TRBJ2-1; D is uncertain. Deletions cut 2 bases from V and 10 bases from J, with 13 bases between. In germline, CDR1 is SGHRS, CDR2 YFSETQ. The CDR3 has 13 amino acids. The full variable domain, with the rest looked up from reference TRBV5-1 and TRBJ2-1, is KAGVTQTPRYLIKTRGQQVTLSCSPISGHRSVSWYQQTPGQGLQFLFEYFSETQRNKGNFPGRFSGRQFSNSRSEMNVSTLELGDSALYLCASSFRSADEQFFGPGTRLTVL.